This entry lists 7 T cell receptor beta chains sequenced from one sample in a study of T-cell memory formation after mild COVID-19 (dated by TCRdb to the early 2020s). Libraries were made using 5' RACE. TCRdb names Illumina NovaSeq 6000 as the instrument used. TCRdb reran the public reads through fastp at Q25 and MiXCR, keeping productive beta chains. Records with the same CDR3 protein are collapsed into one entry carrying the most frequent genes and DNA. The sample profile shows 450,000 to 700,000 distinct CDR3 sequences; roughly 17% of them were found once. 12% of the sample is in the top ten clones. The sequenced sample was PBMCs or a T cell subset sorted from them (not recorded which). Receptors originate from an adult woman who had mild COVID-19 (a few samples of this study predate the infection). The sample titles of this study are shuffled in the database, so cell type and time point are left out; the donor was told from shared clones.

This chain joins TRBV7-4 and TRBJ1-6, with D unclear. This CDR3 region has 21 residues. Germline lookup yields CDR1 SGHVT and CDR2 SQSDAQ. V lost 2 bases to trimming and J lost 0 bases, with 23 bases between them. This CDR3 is CASSLLEGAEEIISYNSPLHF. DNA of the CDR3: TGTGCCAGCAGCTTATTGGAGGGAGCGGAGGAAATCATCTCCTATAATTCACCCCTCCACTTT.

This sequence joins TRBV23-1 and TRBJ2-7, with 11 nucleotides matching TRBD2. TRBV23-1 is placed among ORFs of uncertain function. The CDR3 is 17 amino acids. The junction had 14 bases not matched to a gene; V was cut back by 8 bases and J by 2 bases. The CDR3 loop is CASYGAGTSGAAYEQYF. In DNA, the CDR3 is TGCGCCAGCTACGGCGCCGGGACTAGCGGCGCTGCCTACGAGCAGTACTTC.

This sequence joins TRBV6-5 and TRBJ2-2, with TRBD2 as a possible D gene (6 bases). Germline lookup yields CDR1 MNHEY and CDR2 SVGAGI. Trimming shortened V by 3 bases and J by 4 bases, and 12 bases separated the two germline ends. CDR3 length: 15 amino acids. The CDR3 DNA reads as TGTGCCAGCAGTTATGGGAGGTTTCCCACCGGGGAGCTGTTTTTT. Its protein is CASSYGRFPTGELFF.

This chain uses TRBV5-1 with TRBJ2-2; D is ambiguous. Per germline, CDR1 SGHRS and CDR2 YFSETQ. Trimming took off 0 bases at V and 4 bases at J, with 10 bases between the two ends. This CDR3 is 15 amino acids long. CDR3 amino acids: CASSLVSRSTGELFF. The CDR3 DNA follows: TGCGCCAGCAGCTTGGTTTCTAGAAGCACCGGGGAGCTGTTTTTT.

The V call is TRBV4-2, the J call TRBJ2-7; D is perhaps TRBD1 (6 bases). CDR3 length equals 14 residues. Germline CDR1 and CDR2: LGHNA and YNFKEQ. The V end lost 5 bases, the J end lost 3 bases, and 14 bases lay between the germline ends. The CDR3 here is CASSGSQGDYEQYF. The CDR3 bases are TGTGCCAGCAGCGGGTCACAGGGCGACTACGAGCAGTACTTC.

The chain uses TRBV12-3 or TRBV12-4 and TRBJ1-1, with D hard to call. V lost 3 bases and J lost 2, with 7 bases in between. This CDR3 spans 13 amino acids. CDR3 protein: CASSFPYNTEAFF. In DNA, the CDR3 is TGTGCCAGCAGTTTCCCGTACAACACTGAAGCTTTCTTT.

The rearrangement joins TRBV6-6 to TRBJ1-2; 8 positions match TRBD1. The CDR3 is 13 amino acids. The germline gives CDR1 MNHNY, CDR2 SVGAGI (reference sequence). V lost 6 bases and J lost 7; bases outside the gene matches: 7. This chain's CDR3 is CASSSQGAAGYTF. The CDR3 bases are TGTGCCAGCAGCTCGCAGGGGGCGGCTGGCTACACCTTC.